A single sample gave rise to the 3 T cell receptor beta chains below, sequenced in a study of cytomegalovirus exposure and HLA in healthy donors. PCR amplification relied on 60 Vbeta primers (plus 13 Jbeta primers). Assay: immunoSEQ multiplex PCR; the TCRdb copy retains only in-frame clones and omits some. The sample records approximately 160,000 clones, over 60% being singletons. Sequenced material: PBMCs. The receptors shown here come from a woman aged 25-40 years in good health and CMV-seronegative.

This rearrangement joins TRBV19 to TRBJ2-1; possible D gene TRBD1, 5 bases. This CDR3 contains 12 residues. Between the trimmed V and J ends, which lost 5 bases and 3 bases, there was a span of 5 bases. CDR1 and CDR2 (germline): LNHDA, SQIVND (reference sequence). The CDR3 is CASSDSYNEQFF. The CDR3 DNA reads TGTGCCAGTAGTGACAGCTACAATGAGCAGTTCTTC.

This sequence joins TRBV18 and TRBJ1-2; D possibly corresponds to TRBD1 (5 bases). Trimming removed 3 bases from V and 7 bases from J, with 15 bases in between. CDR3 length: 14 amino acids. Germline CDR1 and CDR2: KGHSH and LQKENI. The CDR3 DNA reads TGTGCCAGCTCACCCCAGGAAGGACATGGTGGCTACACCTTC. Translation: CASSPQEGHGGYTF.

The genes are TRBV10-3 and TRBJ2-7; 8 bases agree with TRBD1. Losses at the gene ends were 5 bases for V and 3 bases for J; bases not matched to a gene: 3. Germline V CDR1 and CDR2: ENHRY, SYGVKD. CDR3 size: 13 residues. The CDR3 here is CAISSGQGYEQYF. CDR3 bases: TGTGCCATCAGTTCCGGACAGGGCTACGAGCAGTACTTC.